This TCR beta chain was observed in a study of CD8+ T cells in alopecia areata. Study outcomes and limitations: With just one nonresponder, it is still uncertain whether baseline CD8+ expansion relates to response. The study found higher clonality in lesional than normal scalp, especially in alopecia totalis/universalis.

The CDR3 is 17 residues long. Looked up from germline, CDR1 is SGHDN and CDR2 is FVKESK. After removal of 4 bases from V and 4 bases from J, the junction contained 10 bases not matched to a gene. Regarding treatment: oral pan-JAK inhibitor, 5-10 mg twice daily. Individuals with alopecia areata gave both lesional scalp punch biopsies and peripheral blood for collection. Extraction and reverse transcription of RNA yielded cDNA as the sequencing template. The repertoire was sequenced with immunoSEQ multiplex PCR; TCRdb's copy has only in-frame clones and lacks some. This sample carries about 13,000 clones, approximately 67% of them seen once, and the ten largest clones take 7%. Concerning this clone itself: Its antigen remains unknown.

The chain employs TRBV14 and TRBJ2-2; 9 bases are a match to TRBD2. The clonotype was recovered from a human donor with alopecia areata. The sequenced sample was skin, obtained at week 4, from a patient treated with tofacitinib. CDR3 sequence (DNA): TGTGCCAGCAGCCGCCCTGGAGGGACTAGCCCCACCGGGGAGCTGTTTTTT. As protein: CASSRPGGTSPTGELFF.